This T cell receptor beta chain is drawn from a study of T cell responses to AZD1222 COVID-19 vaccine. Broader study findings: Clonal diversity may have been underestimated, and the donors were mostly white British, with more females than males. With dominance at 160-218 and 743-854, vaccine-associated CD4 TCRs spanned spike. None of the repertoires were sampled until the peak T cell response had passed.

Libraries were prepared by immunoSEQ multiplex PCR; TCRdb keeps only in-frame clonotypes and omits some of them. The sample has about 180,000 clones; roughly 91% are singletons. In the case of this clone: The antigen is unknown.

The CDR3 is 15 amino acids. V lost 3 bases and J lost 4; bases outside the gene matches: 8. CDR1 and CDR2 (germline): SGHRS, YFSETQ. V and J are TRBV5-1 and TRBJ2-3; 7 nucleotides line up with TRBD2. Sequences were derived from peripheral blood, sampled 28 days after the second dose of the MenACWY control vaccine. This sequence was found in an adult who received the MenACWY meningococcal vaccine as a control. The CDR3 here is CASSWGTRGADTQYF. CDR3 coding DNA: TGCGCCAGCAGCTGGGGGACCCGGGGGGCAGATACGCAGTATTTT.